This T cell receptor (beta chain) was sequenced during a study of T-cell memory formation after mild COVID-19. Across the whole study: Across donors, TCR clusters were largely donor specific.

Using constant-segment primers, 5'RACE produced TCR alpha and TCR beta cDNA libraries carrying sample barcodes and UMIs. MiXCR was run by TCRdb on the 5' RACE reads, yielding one entry per CDR3 protein. The repertoire holds around 530,000 distinct CDR3 sequences, with 20% to 25% as singletons. The CDR3 is 17 amino acids. V shed 7 bases, J shed 0 bases, and the junction held 6 bases outside the gene matches. In germline, CDR1 is SGHNT, CDR2 YYREEE (reference sequence). The clonotype was recovered from an adult woman who had mild COVID-19 (a few samples of this study predate the infection). Cell type and time point are not known. Material for sequencing was PBMCs or a T cell subset sorted from them (not recorded which). The genes are TRBV5-4 and TRBJ2-6; 11 bases line up with TRBD1. The CDR3 DNA sequence: TGTGCCAGCGGTACCGGGACAGGGGGCTCTGGGGCCAACGTCCTGACTTTC. Protein product: CASGTGTGGSGANVLTF.